These T cell receptor beta chains were read from a single sample in a study of blood T cell repertoires in COVID-19. Sequencing was performed with immunoSEQ multiplex PCR; in TCRdb, only in-frame clones are kept and a portion is missing. The sample yields 140,000 to 150,000 clones, 87% seen once. The sequencing input was PBMCs or T cells enriched from blood (not recorded which). These receptors all come from a man aged 55-75 years who had recovered from COVID-19. Both conserved end residues are part of each CDR3. Fields, in order: clone size, J gene, D gene, V gene, CDR3 protein, CDR3 DNA. A D gene is named only where the DNA matches it firmly. Clone sizes are given selectively: once, few, many, or a class where the clone is expanded.

-,TRBJ2-5,-,TRBV7-2,CASSLESAVKRPQYF,TGTGCCAGCAGCTTAGAATCGGCGGTTAAGAGACCCCAGTACTTC
-,TRBJ2-2,TRBD1,TRBV5-8,CASSFRTGVTGELFF,TGTGCCAGCAGCTTCAGGACAGGGGTCACCGGGGAGCTGTTTTTT
-,TRBJ2-6,-,TRBV5-1,CASSLAIPGANVLTF,TGCGCCAGCAGCTTGGCCATTCCTGGGGCCAACGTCCTGACTTTC
-,TRBJ2-1,TRBD2,TRBV11-1,CASSLVASGRAHEQFF,TGTGCCAGCAGCTTAGTGGCTAGCGGGAGGGCTCATGAGCAGTTCTTC
-,TRBJ1-3,-,TRBV20-1,CSASIRAAGNTIYF,TGCAGTGCTAGTATCAGGGCCGCTGGAAACACCATATATTTT
-,TRBJ1-2,-,TRBV6-5,CASNMGLGFYGYTF,TGTGCCAGCAATATGGGACTGGGTTTCTATGGCTACACCTTC
-,TRBJ2-7,TRBD2,TRBV27,CASSPSPSGRRYEQYF,TGTGCCAGCAGTCCTTCCCCTAGCGGGAGGAGGTACGAGCAGTACTTC
once,TRBJ1-3,-,TRBV27,CASSRPGGNTIYF,TGTGCCAGCAGTAGGCCAGGGGGAAACACCATATATTTT
-,TRBJ2-3,TRBD2,TRBV27,CASSSPRGEGRDTQYF,TGTGCCAGCAGTTCCCCCCGGGGGGAGGGCCGGGATACGCAGTATTTT
-,TRBJ2-7,TRBD1,TRBV7-8,CASSRDRLDEQYF,TGTGCCAGCAGCCGGGACAGGTTAGACGAGCAGTACTTC
-,TRBJ2-7,-,TRBV9,CASSANLYEQYF,TGTGCCAGCAGCGCTAACCTCTACGAGCAGTACTTC
-,TRBJ1-2,-,TRBV9,CASSDRVYGYTF,TGTGCCAGCAGCGACAGGGTTTATGGCTACACCTTC
once,TRBJ2-7,-,TRBV2,CASSVQAYEQYF,TGTGCCAGCAGCGTACAGGCTTACGAGCAGTACTTC
-,TRBJ2-7,TRBD1,TRBV18,CASSPPDRGYEQYF,TGTGCCAGCTCACCACCGGACAGGGGATACGAGCAGTACTTC
-,TRBJ1-5,-,TRBV27,CASRDGEFQPQHF,TGTGCCAGCAGGGACGGGGAGTTCCAGCCCCAGCATTTT
-,TRBJ1-1,-,TRBV2,CASIRQNMNTEAFF,TGTGCCAGCATACGACAGAACATGAACACTGAAGCTTTCTTT
-,TRBJ1-2,-,TRBV28,CASRVRAGYGYTF,TGTGCCAGCAGGGTAAGAGCCGGCTATGGCTACACCTTC
-,TRBJ2-6,TRBD1,TRBV7-3,CASSLIGRGPGANVLTF,TGTGCCAGCAGCTTAATCGGCAGGGGGCCTGGGGCCAACGTCCTGACTTTC
-,TRBJ1-4,TRBD1,TRBV5-1,CASSGGQPGGEKLFF,TGCGCCAGCAGCGGGGGACAGCCCGGGGGTGAAAAACTGTTTTTT
-,TRBJ2-2,TRBD2,TRBV6-1,CASSEAGLAGAGELFF,TGTGCCAGCAGTGAAGCGGGACTAGCGGGAGCCGGGGAGCTGTTTTTT
-,TRBJ2-1,TRBD2,TRBV19,CASSRSGASSYNEQFF,TGTGCCAGTAGCCGGAGCGGGGCGAGCTCCTACAATGAGCAGTTCTTC
-,TRBJ2-4,TRBD1,TRBV23-1,CASSQDRGRLYGYF,TGCGCCAGCAGTCAGGACAGGGGGCGGTTATATGGGTACTTC